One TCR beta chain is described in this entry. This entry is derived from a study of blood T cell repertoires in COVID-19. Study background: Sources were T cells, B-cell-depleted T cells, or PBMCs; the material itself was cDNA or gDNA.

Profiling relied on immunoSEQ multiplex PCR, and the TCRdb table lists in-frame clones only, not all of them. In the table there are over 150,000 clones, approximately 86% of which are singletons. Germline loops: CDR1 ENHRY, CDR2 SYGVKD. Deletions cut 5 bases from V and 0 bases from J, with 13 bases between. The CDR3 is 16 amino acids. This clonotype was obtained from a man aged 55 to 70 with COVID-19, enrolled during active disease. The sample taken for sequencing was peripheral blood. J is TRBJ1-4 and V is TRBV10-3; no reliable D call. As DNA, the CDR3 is TGTGCCATCAGTCCCAAGGCGGCTTCAACTAATGAAAAACTGTTTTTT. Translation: CAISPKAASTNEKLFF.